This section outlines one T cell receptor beta chain sequence together with its context. Sequenced by immunoSEQ multiplex PCR; TCRdb stores in-frame clones only, minus some. The table records 85,000 to 100,000 clones, roughly four fifths of them present only once. Germline-derived CDR1 and CDR2 are KGHSH and LQKENI. V gave up 3 bases and J gave up 6 bases; unmatched junction bases: 5. This CDR3 is 16 amino acids long. The record originates from a study of control samples from healthy donors and cancer patients. This clonotype was sampled from a man aged 60 to 69 in good health. The sequencing input was blood. V and J are TRBV18 and TRBJ2-3; 14 nucleotides match TRBD2. The CDR3 spells CASSPQGLAGVDTQYF. In DNA form, the CDR3 reads TGTGCCAGCTCACCCCAGGGACTAGCGGGGGTGGATACGCAGTATTTT.